Shown below are 3 T cell receptor beta chains from a single sample sequenced in a study of blood T cell repertoires in COVID-19. Repertoires were generated with immunoSEQ multiplex PCR, while TCRdb's copy carries only in-frame clones and drops some. The sample shows under 250,000 clones, roughly 80% of them seen only once. The sample comprised peripheral blood. The origin of the receptors is a woman between 65 and 79 years old with acute or convalescent COVID-19.

This chain links TRBV28 with TRBJ2-5; D is possibly TRBD1 (6 bases). V lost 6 bases and J 2 bases, leaving 16 bases between the germline ends. Germline V gene data show CDR1 as MDHEN and CDR2 as SYDVKM. CDR3 length equals 15 residues. The CDR3 coding sequence is TGTGCCAGCAGCCCGAAACAGGGCCAGCAAGAGACCCAGTACTTC. It translates to CASSPKQGQQETQYF.

This chain links TRBV4-1 with TRBJ2-3, with 7 bases that match TRBD1. The CDR3 spans 15 residues. Germline-derived CDR1 and CDR2 are MGHRA and YSYEKL. The V and J ends lost 5 bases and 2 bases, in that order; junction bases with no gene match: 7. The CDR3, as DNA: TGCGCCAGCAGCAAACCGGGACAGCCCACAGATACGCAGTATTTT. Translated, it gives CASSKPGQPTDTQYF.

V usage is TRBV14 and J usage is TRBJ1-1; a weak D match, TRBD1 (5 bases). Per germline, CDR1 SGHDN and CDR2 FVKESK. Deletions cut 0 bases from V and 10 bases from J, with 15 bases between. The CDR3 loop spans 14 amino acids. The CDR3 here is CASSQDGGSLGAFF. The CDR3 DNA reads TGTGCCAGCAGCCAAGATGGGGGGAGCCTAGGAGCTTTCTTT. Full variable domain (missing parts from reference TRBV14 and TRBJ1-1): EAGVTQFPSHSVIEKGQTVTLRCDPISGHDNLYWYRRVMGKEIKFLLHFVKESKQDESGMPNNRFLAERTGGTYSTLKVQPAELEDSGVYFCASSQDGGSLGAFFGQGTRLTVV.